This T cell receptor beta chain was documented in a study of neurological immune-mediated disorders. Libraries used 2 million unsorted PBMCs kept frozen in RNAlater. By 5'RACE with 10-nucleotide random UMIs, the cDNA was made. Over 170 million TCR-beta sequences from 15-18 subjects came out of each sequencing run. TCRdb re-called the 5' RACE reads with MiXCR, one entry per CDR3 protein. The sample contains about 48,000 distinct CDR3 sequences, about 23% of which appear only once. This clonotype has at least ten counts. V lost 2 bases, J lost 5 bases, and 6 bases lay in between. CDR1 is LGHNA, CDR2 YNFKEQ, per germline. The CDR3 sequence is 13 residues long.

This TCR derives from a woman aged 70-85 years in good health. The sample comprised PBMCs. V gene TRBV4-2 combines with J gene TRBJ2-2; D is unresolved. As DNA, the CDR3 is TGTGCCAGCAGCCAAAGACTTACCGGGGAGCTGTTTTTT. It is translated as CASSQRLTGELFF.